This T cell receptor beta chain was obtained from a study of CD8 T cells in ankylosing spondylitis. Trimming stripped 8 bases from V and 5 bases from J, with 22 bases between. CDR1 is SQVTM, CDR2 ANQGSEA, per germline. This CDR3 region has 15 residues. Making use of molecular barcodes, quantitative 5'-RACE generated TCR beta libraries. Each CDR3 protein is one row after TCRdb ran MiXCR on the 5' RACE reads. The sample lists roughly 400,000 distinct CDR3 sequences; 20% to 25% were seen once. Study-level results: The authors found the disease-linked clones to be CD8+ and relatively rare in peripheral blood. Disease-linked clones reportedly showed significant enrichment in matched ankylosing spondylitis synovial fluid. Both synovial fluid and blood in reactive arthritis had previously been reported to carry some motif variants. Among TCR beta sequences, a motif of 7 to 9 highly homologous variants appeared characteristic of ankylosing spondylitis blood.

This clonotype was seen a few times. The antigen is undetermined. This chain uses TRBV29-1 with TRBJ2-1, with D unresolved. This TCR came from a male donor with ankylosing spondylitis. What was sequenced was blood, either unsorted or a sorted T cell fraction (not recorded which). The CDR3 nucleotides read TGCAGCTCTGAAGTTGGGTTCTATGCGAACAATGAGCAGTTCTTC. Translated, it gives CSSEVGFYANNEQFF.